This record looks at one TCR beta chain sequence and its context. No antigen is known for it. Base qualities are not provided; no much larger clone lies one nucleotide away. The sample is drawn from a study of technical replicates of blood from several donors (dated by TCRdb to about 2017). V is trimmed back by 0 bases and J by 4 bases, and the junction contains 3 bases that no gene match accounts for. From the germline V gene, CDR1 is SGHRS and CDR2 is YFSETQ. The CDR3 holds 16 amino acids from the cysteine to the phenylalanine. The only DNA kept is the CDR3, 48 bases in frame from the first base. The library was generated by the immunoSEQ multiplex PCR assay. This is the immuneACCESS table as TCRdb keeps it, with only in-frame sequences that have V and J called. A part of the clones is gone; compared with another copy, unresolved V genes explain less than half, and the rest is unexplained. The sample table contains nearly 95,000 clones; only one count was recorded for 90% to 97% of them. About 0.39% of the sample is taken by the ten largest.

The sample comprised T cells isolated from PBMCs. The V and J segments used are TRBV5-1 and TRBJ2-2; 10 nucleotides in the junction match TRBD1. This clonotype originated in a human donor in good health. The bases are TGCGCCAGCAGCTTGGAGGGGACAGGGGCCACCGGGGAGCTGTTTTTT. This is translated as CASSLEGTGATGELFF.